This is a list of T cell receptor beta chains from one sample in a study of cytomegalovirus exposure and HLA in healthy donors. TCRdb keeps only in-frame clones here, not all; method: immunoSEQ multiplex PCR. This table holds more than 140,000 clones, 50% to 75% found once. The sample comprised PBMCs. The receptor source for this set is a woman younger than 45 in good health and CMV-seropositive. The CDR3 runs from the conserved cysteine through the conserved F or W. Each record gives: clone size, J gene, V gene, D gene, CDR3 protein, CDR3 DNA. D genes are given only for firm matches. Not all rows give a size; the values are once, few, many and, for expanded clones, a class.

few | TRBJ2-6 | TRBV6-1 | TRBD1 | CASSVLAGGDATGANVLTF | TGTGCCAGCAGTGTGCTCGCAGGGGGCGATGCTACTGGGGCCAACGTCCTGACTTTC
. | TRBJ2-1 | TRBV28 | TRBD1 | CASSRGDRARLEQFF | TGTGCCAGCAGTAGGGGGGACAGGGCCCGTCTGGAGCAGTTCTTC
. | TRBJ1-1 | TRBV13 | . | CASSLGLGSSPTEAFF | TGTGCCAGCAGCTTAGGCCTCGGGTCATCCCCCACTGAAGCTTTCTTT
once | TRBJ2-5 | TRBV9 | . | CASSSGGQETQYF | TGTGCCAGCAGCTCAGGGGGGCAAGAGACCCAGTACTTC
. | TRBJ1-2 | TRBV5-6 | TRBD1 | CASSLVGRGDGYTF | TGTGCCAGCAGCTTGGTTGGCAGGGGGGACGGCTACACCTTC
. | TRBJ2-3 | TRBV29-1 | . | CSARRAGGDTQYF | TGCAGCGCTCGAAGGGCCGGAGGAGATACGCAGTATTTT
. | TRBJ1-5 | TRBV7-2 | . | CASSLNGYSNQPQHF | TGTGCCAGCAGCTTAAACGGTTATAGCAATCAGCCCCAGCATTTT
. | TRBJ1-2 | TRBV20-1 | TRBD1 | CSATGQGGYTF | TGCAGTGCTACAGGACAGGGTGGCTACACCTTC
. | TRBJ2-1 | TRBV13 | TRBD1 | CASSSGQVYNEQFF | TGTGCCAGCAGCTCAGGACAGGTATACAATGAGCAGTTCTTC
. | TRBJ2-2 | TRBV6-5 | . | CASSFGEELFF | TGTGCCAGCAGTTTTGGAGAGGAGCTGTTTTTT
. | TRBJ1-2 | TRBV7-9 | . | CASSGVGYGYTF | TGTGCCAGCAGCGGAGTGGGCTATGGCTACACCTTC
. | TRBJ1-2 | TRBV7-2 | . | CASSRRGGNYGYTF | TGTGCCAGCAGCCGCCGGGGGGGGAACTATGGCTACACCTTC
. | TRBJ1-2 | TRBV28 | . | CASSFGGAYGYTF | TGTGCCAGCAGTTTTGGAGGGGCTTACGGCTACACCTTC
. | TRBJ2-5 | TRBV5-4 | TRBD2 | CASSPITGLDLETQYF | TGTGCCAGCAGCCCGATTACCGGACTAGATTTGGAGACCCAGTACTTC
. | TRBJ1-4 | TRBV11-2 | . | CASGDTLPSSMVQKLFF | TGTGCCAGCGGCGACACCTTACCGTCAAGCATGGTACAAAAACTGTTTTTT
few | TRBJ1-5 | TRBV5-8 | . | CASSPGSYSNQPQHF | TGTGCCAGCAGCCCCGGGTCTTATAGCAATCAGCCCCAGCATTTT
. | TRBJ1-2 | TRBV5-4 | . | CASSLDREGGYTF | TGTGCCAGCAGCTTGGACAGGGAGGGGGGCTACACCTTC
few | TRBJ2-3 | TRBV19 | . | CASSMVEASTDTQYF | TGTGCCAGTAGTATGGTAGAGGCAAGCACAGATACGCAGTATTTT
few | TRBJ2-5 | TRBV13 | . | CASTLGGGQETQYF | TGTGCCAGCACGCTCGGCGGAGGTCAAGAGACCCAGTACTTC
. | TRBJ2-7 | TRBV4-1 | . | CASSQRTAGYEQYF | TGCGCCAGCAGCCAAAGGACCGCGGGATACGAGCAGTACTTC
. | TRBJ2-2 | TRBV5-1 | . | CASSSRLQGPGELFF | TGCGCCAGCAGCTCCCGATTACAGGGCCCCGGGGAGCTGTTTTTT
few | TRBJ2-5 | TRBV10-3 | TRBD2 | CAIHSGGAEETQYF | TGTGCCATCCATAGCGGGGGGGCCGAAGAGACCCAGTACTTC
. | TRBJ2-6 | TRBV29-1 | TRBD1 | CSVDGRQGAAGANVLTF | TGCAGCGTTGACGGTCGGCAGGGGGCAGCTGGGGCCAACGTCCTGACTTTC
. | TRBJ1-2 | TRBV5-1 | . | CASSYTGILGYTF | TGCGCCAGCAGTTATACGGGGATTCTTGGCTACACCTTC
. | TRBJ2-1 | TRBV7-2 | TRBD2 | CASSVLLAGGYNEQFF | TGTGCCAGCAGCGTATTACTAGCGGGAGGCTACAATGAGCAGTTCTTC
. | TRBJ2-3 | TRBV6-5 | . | CASSYSRTVTDTQYF | TGTGCCAGCAGTTACTCTAGGACAGTGACAGATACGCAGTATTTT
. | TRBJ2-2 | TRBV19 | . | CASSRWGGNTGELFF | TGTGCCAGTAGTAGGTGGGGAGGGAACACCGGGGAGCTGTTTTTT
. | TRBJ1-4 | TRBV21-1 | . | CASEIGRVISSTNEKLFF | TGTGCCAGTGAAATTGGCAGGGTTATTTCTTCAACTAATGAAAAACTGTTTTTT
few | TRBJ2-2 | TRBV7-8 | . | CASSRNRWELFF | TGTGCCAGCAGCCGAAACCGGTGGGAGCTGTTTTTT
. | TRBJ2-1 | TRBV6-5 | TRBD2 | CASSSTSGRYNEQFF | TGTGCCAGCAGCAGTACTAGCGGGAGATACAATGAGCAGTTCTTC
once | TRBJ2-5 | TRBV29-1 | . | CSVSERETQYF | TGCAGCGTTTCGGAGCGGGAGACCCAGTACTTC
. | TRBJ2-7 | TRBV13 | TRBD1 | CASSLGTGRASEQYF | TGTGCCAGCAGCCTTGGGACAGGGAGGGCGAGCGAGCAGTACTTC
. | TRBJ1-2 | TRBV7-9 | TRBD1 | CASSRTQGWDGYTF | TGTGCCAGCAGCCGTACACAGGGGTGGGATGGCTACACCTTC
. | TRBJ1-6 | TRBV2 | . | CASSIREGPLHF | TGTGCCAGCAGTATACGGGAAGGACCCCTCCACTTT
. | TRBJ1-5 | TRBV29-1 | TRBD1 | CSVGQGAGQPQHF | TGCAGCGTAGGACAGGGGGCGGGTCAGCCCCAGCATTTT
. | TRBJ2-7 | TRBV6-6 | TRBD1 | CASSYSGQGAREQYF | TGTGCCAGCAGTTACTCGGGACAGGGGGCGCGCGAGCAGTACTTC
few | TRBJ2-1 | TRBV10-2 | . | CASLGGLGNEQFF | TGCGCCAGCCTGGGCGGGTTGGGGAATGAGCAGTTCTTC
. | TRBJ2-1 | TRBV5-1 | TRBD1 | CASSWGTALGDEQFF | TGCGCCAGCAGCTGGGGGACAGCCTTAGGGGATGAGCAGTTCTTC
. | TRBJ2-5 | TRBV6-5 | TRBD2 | CASRRSGTWETQYF | TGTGCCAGCCGTCGCAGCGGGACTTGGGAGACCCAGTACTTC
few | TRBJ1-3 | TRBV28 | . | CASSLTAGNTIYF | TGTGCCAGCAGTTTGACAGCCGGAAACACCATATATTTT
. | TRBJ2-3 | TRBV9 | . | CASSVGGDPTDTQYF | TGTGCCAGCAGCGTAGGGGGAGACCCCACAGATACGCAGTATTTT
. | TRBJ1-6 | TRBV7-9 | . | CASSFLRNSPLHF | TGTGCCAGCAGCTTTCTTCGGAATTCACCCCTCCACTTT
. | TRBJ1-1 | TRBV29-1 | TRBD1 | CSGGGPGQGARNTEAFF | TGCAGCGGGGGGGGACCGGGACAGGGGGCTCGGAACACTGAAGCTTTCTTT
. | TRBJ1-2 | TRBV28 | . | CASRRTDFPWGYTF | TGTGCCAGCAGACGGACAGATTTTCCTTGGGGATACACCTTC
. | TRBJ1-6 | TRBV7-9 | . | CASSLPSAASSYNSPLHF | TGTGCCAGCAGCTTACCATCGGCGGCTAGCTCCTATAATTCACCCCTCCACTTT
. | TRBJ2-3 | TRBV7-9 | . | CASSPHPIEDTQYF | TGTGCCAGCAGCCCCCATCCCATTGAGGATACGCAGTATTTT
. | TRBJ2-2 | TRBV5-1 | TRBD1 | CASSEGQANTGELFF | TGCGCCAGCAGCGAGGGACAGGCTAACACCGGGGAGCTGTTTTTT
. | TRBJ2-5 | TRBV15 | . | CATSRRGDSQETQYF | TGTGCCACCAGCAGGAGGGGGGACAGCCAAGAGACCCAGTACTTC
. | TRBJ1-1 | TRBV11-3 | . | CASSLSTGFSTEAFF | TGTGCCAGCAGCTTATCAACAGGGTTTTCCACTGAAGCTTTCTTT
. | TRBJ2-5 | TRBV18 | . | CASSPTRSGETQYF | TGTGCCAGCTCACCAACCCGGAGCGGAGAGACCCAGTACTTC
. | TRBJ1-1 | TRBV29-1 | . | CSVTEQGAEAFF | TGCAGCGTTACTGAACAGGGAGCTGAAGCTTTCTTT
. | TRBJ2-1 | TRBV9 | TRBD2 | CASSVALAGDNEQFF | TGTGCCAGCAGCGTAGCGCTAGCGGGGGACAATGAGCAGTTCTTC
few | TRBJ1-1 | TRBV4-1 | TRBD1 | CASSLSGTGIIEGEAFF | TGCGCCAGCAGCCTCTCCGGGACAGGGATTATCGAAGGTGAAGCTTTCTTT
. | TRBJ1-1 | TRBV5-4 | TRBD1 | CASTRPPTVGGAETEAFF | TGTGCCAGCACCCGTCCCCCGACGGTAGGGGGCGCCGAAACTGAAGCTTTCTTT
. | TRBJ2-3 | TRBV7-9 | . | CASSLHGAVTDTQYF | TGTGCCAGCAGCCTCCATGGGGCCGTCACAGATACGCAGTATTTT